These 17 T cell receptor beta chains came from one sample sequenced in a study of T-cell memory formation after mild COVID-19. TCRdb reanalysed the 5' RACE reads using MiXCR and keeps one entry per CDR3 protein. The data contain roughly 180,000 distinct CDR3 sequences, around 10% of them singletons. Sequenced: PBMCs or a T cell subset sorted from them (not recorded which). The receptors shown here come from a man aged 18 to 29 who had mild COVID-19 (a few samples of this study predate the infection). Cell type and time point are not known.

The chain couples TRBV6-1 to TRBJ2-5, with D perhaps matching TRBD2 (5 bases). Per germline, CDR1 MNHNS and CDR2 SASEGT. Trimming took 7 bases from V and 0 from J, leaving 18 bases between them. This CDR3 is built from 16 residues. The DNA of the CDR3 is TGTGCCAGCAAAAGAATGGGGAGACAAGACCAAGAGACCCAGTACTTC. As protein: CASKRMGRQDQETQYF.

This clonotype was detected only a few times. CDR3 in amino acids: CPIIPGRPSGANVLTF. CDR3 bases: TGTCCTATAATTCCCGGACGTCCCTCTGGGGCCAACGTCCTGACTTTC. The chain links TRBV27 to TRBJ2-6; D is ambiguous. This CDR3 spans 16 amino acids. From germline, CDR1 is MNHEY and CDR2 SMNVEV (reference sequence). The whole variable domain, filled in from reference TRBV27 and TRBJ2-6, reads EAQVTQNPRYLITVTGKKLTVTCSQNMNHEYMSWYRQDPGLGLRQIYYSMNVEVTDKGDVPEGYKVSRKEKRNFPLILESPSPNQTSLYFCPIIPGRPSGANVLTFGAGSRLTVL.

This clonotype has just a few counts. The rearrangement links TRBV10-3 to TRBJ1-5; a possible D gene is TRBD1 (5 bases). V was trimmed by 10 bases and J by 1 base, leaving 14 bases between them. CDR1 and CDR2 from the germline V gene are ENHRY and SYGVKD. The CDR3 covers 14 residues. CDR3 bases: TGTGCCACAACCCCGGGGGGGAGCAATCAGCCCCAGCATTTT. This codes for CATTPGGSNQPQHF.

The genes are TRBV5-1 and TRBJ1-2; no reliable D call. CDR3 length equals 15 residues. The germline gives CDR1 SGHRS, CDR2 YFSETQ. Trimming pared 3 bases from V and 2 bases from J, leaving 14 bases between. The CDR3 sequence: CASSSDGRANYGYTF. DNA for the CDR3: TGCGCCAGCAGCTCGGATGGACGGGCGAACTATGGCTACACCTTC.

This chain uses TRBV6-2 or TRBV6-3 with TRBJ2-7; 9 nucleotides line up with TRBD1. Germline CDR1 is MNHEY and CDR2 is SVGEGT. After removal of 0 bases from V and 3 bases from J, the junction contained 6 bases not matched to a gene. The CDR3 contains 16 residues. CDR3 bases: TGTGCCAGCAGTTACTCGCCCGGGACAGGGTACTACGAGCAGTACTTC. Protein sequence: CASSYSPGTGYYEQYF.

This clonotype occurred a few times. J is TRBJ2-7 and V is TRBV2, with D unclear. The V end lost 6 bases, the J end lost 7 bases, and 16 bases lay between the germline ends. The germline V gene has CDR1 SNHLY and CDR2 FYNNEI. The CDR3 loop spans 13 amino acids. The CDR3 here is CASSEIGFREQYV. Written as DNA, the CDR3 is TGTGCCAGCAGCGAGATCGGGTTCCGAGAGCAGTACGTC.

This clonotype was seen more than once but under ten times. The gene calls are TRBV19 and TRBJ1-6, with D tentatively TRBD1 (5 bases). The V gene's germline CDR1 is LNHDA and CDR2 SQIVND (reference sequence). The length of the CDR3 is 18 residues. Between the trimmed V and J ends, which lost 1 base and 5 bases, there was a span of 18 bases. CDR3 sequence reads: CASSIGGAGRSDNSPLHF. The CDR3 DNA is TGTGCCAGTAGTATAGGAGGGGCTGGGAGAAGCGATAATTCACCCCTCCACTTT.

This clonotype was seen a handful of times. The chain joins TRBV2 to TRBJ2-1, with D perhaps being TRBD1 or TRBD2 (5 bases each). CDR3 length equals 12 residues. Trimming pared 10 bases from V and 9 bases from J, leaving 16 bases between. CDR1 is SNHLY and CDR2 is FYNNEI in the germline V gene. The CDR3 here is CATEGDRREQFF. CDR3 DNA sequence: TGTGCCACCGAAGGGGACCGCCGTGAGCAGTTCTTC.

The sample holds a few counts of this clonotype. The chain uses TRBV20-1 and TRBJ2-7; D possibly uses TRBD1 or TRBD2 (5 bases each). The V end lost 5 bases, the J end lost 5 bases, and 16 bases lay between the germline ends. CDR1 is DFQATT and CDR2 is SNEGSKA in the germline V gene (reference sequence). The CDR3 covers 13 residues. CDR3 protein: CSARMDRDHEQYF. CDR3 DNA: TGCAGTGCTCGGATGGATAGGGACCACGAGCAGTACTTC.

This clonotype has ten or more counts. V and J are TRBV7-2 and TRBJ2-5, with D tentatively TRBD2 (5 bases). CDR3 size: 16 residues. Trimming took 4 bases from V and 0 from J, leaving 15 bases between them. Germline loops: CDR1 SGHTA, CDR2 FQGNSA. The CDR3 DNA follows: TGTGCCAGCAGCTCAGCGTGGAGGTCGTACCAAGAGACCCAGTACTTC. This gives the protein CASSSAWRSYQETQYF.

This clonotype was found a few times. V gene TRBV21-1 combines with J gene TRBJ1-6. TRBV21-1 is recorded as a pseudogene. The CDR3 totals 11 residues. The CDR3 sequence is CASSKVGPLHF. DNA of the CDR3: TGTGCCAGCAGCAAAGTCGGCCCCCTCCACTTT.

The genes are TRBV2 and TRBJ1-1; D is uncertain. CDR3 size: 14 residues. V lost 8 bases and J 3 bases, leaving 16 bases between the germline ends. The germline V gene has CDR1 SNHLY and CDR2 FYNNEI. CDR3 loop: CASRIPTGYTEAFF. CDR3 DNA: TGTGCCAGCCGAATACCGACTGGGTACACTGAAGCTTTCTTT. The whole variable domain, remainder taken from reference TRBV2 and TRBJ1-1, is EPEVTQTPSHQVTQMGQEVILRCVPISNHLYFYWYRQILGQKVEFLVSFYNNEISEKSEIFDDQFSVERPDGSNFTLKIRSTKLEDSAMYFCASRIPTGYTEAFFGQGTRLTVV.

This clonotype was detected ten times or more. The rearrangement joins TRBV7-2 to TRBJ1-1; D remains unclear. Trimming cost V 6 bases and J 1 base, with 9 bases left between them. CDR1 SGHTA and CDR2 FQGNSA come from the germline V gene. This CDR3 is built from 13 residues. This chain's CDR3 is CASRSGQNTEAFF. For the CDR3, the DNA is TGTGCCAGCAGGTCCGGGCAGAACACTGAAGCTTTCTTT.

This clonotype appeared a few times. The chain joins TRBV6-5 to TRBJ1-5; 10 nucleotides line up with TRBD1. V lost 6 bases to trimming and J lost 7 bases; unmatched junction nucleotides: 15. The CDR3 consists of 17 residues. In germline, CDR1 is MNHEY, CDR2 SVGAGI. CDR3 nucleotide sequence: TGTGCCAGCAGAATACCGTCCGGGACAGGGGCTGGGCAGCCCCAGCATTTT. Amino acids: CASRIPSGTGAGQPQHF.

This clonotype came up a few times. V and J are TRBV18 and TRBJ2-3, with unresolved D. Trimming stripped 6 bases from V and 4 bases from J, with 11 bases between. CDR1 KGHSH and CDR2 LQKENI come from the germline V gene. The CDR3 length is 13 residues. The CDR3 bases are TGTGCCAGCTCTCCGGCGGATTCAGATACGCAGTATTTT. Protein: CASSPADSDTQYF.

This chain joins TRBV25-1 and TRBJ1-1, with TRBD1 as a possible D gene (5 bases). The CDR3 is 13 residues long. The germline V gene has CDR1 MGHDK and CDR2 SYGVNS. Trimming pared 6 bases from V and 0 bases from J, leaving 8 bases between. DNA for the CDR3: TGTGCCAGCAGGGGGCGAATGAACACTGAAGCTTTCTTT. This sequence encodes CASRGRMNTEAFF.

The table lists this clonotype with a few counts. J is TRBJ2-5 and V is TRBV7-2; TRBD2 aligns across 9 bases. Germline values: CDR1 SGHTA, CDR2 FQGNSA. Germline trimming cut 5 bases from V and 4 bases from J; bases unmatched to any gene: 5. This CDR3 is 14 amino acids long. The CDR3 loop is CASSVLAGIETQYF. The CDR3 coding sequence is TGTGCCAGCAGCGTCCTAGCGGGGATAGAGACCCAGTACTTC.